The 25 T cell receptor beta chains presented below share a single source sample, sequenced in a study of blood T cell repertoires in COVID-19. Sequenced by immunoSEQ multiplex PCR; TCRdb stores in-frame clones only, minus some. The top ten hold 3.5% to 5% of the sample, which has over 120,000 clones, over 60% seen once. Sequences were obtained from peripheral blood. Source of these receptors: a woman over 75 with active or convalescent COVID-19.

The chain uses TRBV5-1 and TRBJ2-1; maybe TRBD2 (5 bases). This CDR3 has 14 amino acids. The germline V and J ends were trimmed by 0 bases and 15 bases, with 19 bases remaining between them. Germline-derived CDR1 and CDR2 are SGHRS and YFSETQ. CDR3 region: CASSLDSSTVEVFF. DNA of the CDR3: TGCGCCAGCAGCTTGGACTCGTCAACAGTGGAGGTGTTCTTC.

CDR3 amino acids: CASSREVGANVLTF. DNA for the CDR3: TGTGCCAGCAGCCGGGAGGTTGGGGCCAACGTCCTGACTTTC. V gene TRBV5-6 combines with J gene TRBJ2-6; TRBD2 matches 7 bases. Germline CDR1 reads SGHDT; CDR2 reads YYEEEE. V lost 4 bases, J lost 3 bases, and 1 base stayed unmatched. CDR3 length: 14 amino acids.

This clone has a handful of counts. J is TRBJ2-2 and V is TRBV6-2 or TRBV6-3; the match to TRBD2 covers 9 bases. The V segment lost 3 bases and the J segment 4 bases; nucleotides outside the gene matches: 3. This CDR3 is 15 amino acids long. Germline-derived CDR1 and CDR2 are MNHEY and SVGEGT. The CDR3 DNA is TGTGCCAGCAGTTATCAAGCGGGGGGCACCGGGGAGCTGTTTTTT. Translating it yields CASSYQAGGTGELFF.

This chain uses TRBV29-1 with TRBJ2-5, with TRBD1 matching over 7 bases. Germline CDR1 reads SQVTM; CDR2 reads ANQGSEA. V lost 6 bases and J lost 1; bases outside the gene matches: 2. This CDR3 comprises 12 residues. CDR3 nucleotide sequence: TGCAGCGTGAACAGGGGCCAAGAGACCCAGTACTTC. Encoded protein: CSVNRGQETQYF.

The CDR3 DNA follows: TGTGCCAGCAGGGAACAGGGTATCACTGGAAACACCATATATTTT. This sequence encodes CASREQGITGNTIYF. This chain connects TRBV28 to TRBJ1-3; possibly TRBD1 for D (6 bases). Germline loops: CDR1 MDHEN, CDR2 SYDVKM. Deletions cut 6 bases from V and 2 bases from J, with 14 bases between. This CDR3 region has 15 residues.

A single count supports this clone. The gene calls are TRBV6-6 and TRBJ1-5, with TRBD1 as a possible D gene (5 bases). V lost 2 bases, J lost 11 bases, and 16 bases lay in between. CDR3 size: 14 residues. Germline CDR1 reads MNHNY; CDR2 reads SVGAGI (reference sequence). The CDR3 protein is CASSYESGTPAQHF. The DNA for the CDR3 is TGTGCCAGCAGTTACGAGTCAGGGACTCCAGCCCAGCATTTT.

V and J are TRBV6-1 and TRBJ2-5; 10 bases agree with TRBD1. From germline, CDR1 is MNHNS and CDR2 SASEGT. V was clipped by 3 bases and J by 5 bases; unmatched bases: 9. The CDR3 totals 16 residues. Here the CDR3 reads CASSDRDRGSWETQYF. The CDR3 DNA follows: TGTGCCAGCAGTGACCGGGACAGGGGTTCTTGGGAGACCCAGTACTTC.

CDR3 in amino acids: CASSDGGSGSEKLFF. The CDR3 DNA follows: TGTGCCAGCAGTGACGGGGGGTCGGGGAGCGAAAAACTGTTTTTT. The chain employs TRBV6-1 and TRBJ1-4; the D gene is possibly TRBD1 (5 bases). The germline V and J ends were trimmed by 3 bases and 8 bases, with 16 bases remaining between them. Per the germline V gene, CDR1 is MNHNS and CDR2 is SASEGT. The CDR3 is 15 residues long.

The chain carries TRBV11-2 and TRBJ2-7, with 9 nucleotides matching TRBD1. Germline loops: CDR1 SGHAT, CDR2 FQNNGV. V dropped 4 bases and J dropped 7; count of bases not matched to a gene: 5. The CDR3 contains 13 residues. The CDR3 sequence: CASSYTGGGEQYF. The CDR3 region has the DNA TGTGCCAGCAGCTATACAGGGGGCGGAGAGCAGTACTTC. Supplemented by reference TRBV11-2 and TRBJ2-7, the full variable domain reads EAGVAQSPRYKIIEKRQSVAFWCNPISGHATLYWYQQILGQGPKLLIQFQNNGVVDDSQLPKDRFSAERLKGVDSTLKIQPAKLEDSAVYLCASSYTGGGEQYFGPGTRLTVT.

This clone is a singleton in its sample. The J gene is TRBJ2-3, the V gene TRBV6-5; D gene ambiguous. From germline, CDR1 is MNHEY and CDR2 SVGAGI. V was clipped by 0 bases and J by 2 bases, with 9 bases between them. CDR3 length: 15 amino acids. The CDR3 DNA reads TGTGCCAGCAGTTACTCGACTCAGCTCACAGATACGCAGTATTTT. Residues: CASSYSTQLTDTQYF.

This clone was observed once. This chain uses TRBV9 with TRBJ2-7; 10 nucleotides agree with TRBD1. The ends lost 3 bases at V and 5 bases at J; junction bases unmatched: 8. The length of the CDR3 is 15 residues. The germline CDR1 and CDR2 sequences are SGDLS and YYNGEE. The CDR3 sequence is CASSGTGTGAHEQYF. CDR3 DNA: TGTGCCAGCAGCGGCACCGGGACAGGGGCCCACGAGCAGTACTTC. Combining the CDR3 with reference TRBV9 and TRBJ2-7 gives the whole variable domain DSGVTQTPKHLITATGQRVTLRCSPRSGDLSVYWYQQSLDQGLQFLIQYYNGEERAKGNILERFSAQQFPDLHSELNLSSLELGDSALYFCASSGTGTGAHEQYFGPGTRLTVT.

The genes are TRBV5-1 and TRBJ1-4; D gene uncertain. Germline V gives CDR1 SGHRS, CDR2 YFSETQ. Trimming removed 1 base from V and 0 bases from J, with 10 bases in between. The CDR3 runs to 16 residues. This CDR3 is CASSLYGGSTNEKLFF. As DNA, the CDR3 is TGCGCCAGCAGCTTGTACGGCGGTTCAACTAATGAAAAACTGTTTTTT.

The V and J genes are TRBV5-1 and TRBJ2-7; 7 nucleotides line up with TRBD2. The trim removed 4 bases at V and 1 base at J, leaving 8 bases unmatched. The CDR3 runs to 15 residues. CDR1 and CDR2 (germline): SGHRS, YFSETQ. This CDR3 reads CASSQKRGGSYEQYF. CDR3 nucleotides: TGCGCCAGCAGCCAAAAGCGGGGCGGTTCCTACGAGCAGTACTTC.

This clone was seen once. The V and J genes are TRBV7-8 and TRBJ2-2; TRBD1 might be the D (5 bases). The V and J ends lost 5 bases and 3 bases respectively, with 10 bases between them. The germline gives CDR1 SGHVS, CDR2 FQNEAQ. This CDR3 has 14 amino acids. CDR3 in DNA: TGTGCCAGCAGCCGACAGTCGCACACCGGGGAGCTGTTTTTT. As protein: CASSRQSHTGELFF.

The chain joins TRBV6-1 to TRBJ1-1, with TRBD1 as a possible D gene (6 bases). This CDR3 comprises 12 residues. CDR1 and CDR2 (germline): MNHNS, SASEGT. Trimming left V 6 bases short and J 6 bases short, with 11 bases between. The CDR3, as DNA: TGTGCCAGCAGCCCAGGGGTTCCTGAAGCTTTCTTT. Protein product: CASSPGVPEAFF.

CDR3 residues: CASSVGQGTTYEQYF. The CDR3 region has the DNA TGCGCCAGCAGCGTGGGACAGGGTACGACCTACGAGCAGTACTTC. This chain uses TRBV5-1 with TRBJ2-7; TRBD1 agrees at 9 bases. The CDR3 consists of 15 residues. The J segment lost 2 bases and the V segment lost 4 bases, leaving 7 bases of the junction unmatched. CDR1 SGHRS and CDR2 YFSETQ come from the germline V gene.

This clone was seen just once. The chain recombines TRBV19 with TRBJ2-2; D call uncertain. Trimming left V 7 bases short and J 6 bases short, with 12 bases between. This CDR3 is 13 amino acids long. Germline V lookup: CDR1 LNHDA, CDR2 SQIVND (reference sequence). In DNA, the CDR3 is TGTGCCAGTACCCTGACACTTTCCGGGGAGCTGTTTTTT. Amino acid sequence: CASTLTLSGELFF.

This clone showed up just a few times. The genes are TRBV6-6 and TRBJ1-2, with D maybe TRBD1 (6 bases). Germline CDR1 reads MNHNY; CDR2 reads SVGAGI (reference sequence). V dropped 0 bases and J dropped 12 bases, with 14 bases sitting between them. The CDR3 is 13 amino acids. The CDR3 spells CASSYSKGGGDTF. The CDR3 coding sequence is TGTGCCAGCAGTTACTCGAAAGGGGGGGGAGACACCTTC.

This chain connects TRBV2 to TRBJ2-7, with D possibly being TRBD2 (6 bases). CDR3 length: 12 amino acids. CDR1 is SNHLY, CDR2 FYNNEI, per germline. Trimming shortened V by 3 bases and J by 5 bases, and 8 bases separated the two germline ends. The CDR3 protein is CASSDWGDEQYF. The CDR3 region has the DNA TGTGCCAGCAGTGATTGGGGGGACGAGCAGTACTTC.

The chain links TRBV29-1 to TRBJ1-2; D unclear. The CDR3 has 12 amino acids. Trimming took 7 bases from V and 0 from J, leaving 9 bases between them. Germline lookup yields CDR1 SQVTM and CDR2 ANQGSEA. The CDR3 region is CSATETNYGYTF. For the CDR3, the DNA is TGCAGCGCCACGGAGACTAACTATGGCTACACCTTC.

The V call is TRBV14, the J call TRBJ2-7, with D possibly TRBD2 on 6 matching bases. From germline, CDR1 is SGHDN and CDR2 FVKESK. Trimming left V 4 bases short and J 2 bases short, with 18 bases between. There are 16 residues in the CDR3. DNA for the CDR3: TGTGCCAGCAGCCCTATAACGGGACTGTCTCCCTACGAGCAGTACTTC. Translated, it gives CASSPITGLSPYEQYF. Variable domain in full (rest from reference TRBV14 and TRBJ2-7): EAGVTQFPSHSVIEKGQTVTLRCDPISGHDNLYWYRRVMGKEIKFLLHFVKESKQDESGMPNNRFLAERTGGTYSTLKVQPAELEDSGVYFCASSPITGLSPYEQYFGPGTRLTVT.

The chain recombines TRBV7-2 with TRBJ2-1, with 11 bases matching TRBD1. Germline CDR1 and CDR2: SGHTA and FQGNSA. V lost 5 bases to trimming and J lost 4 bases; unmatched junction nucleotides: 7. This CDR3 is built from 16 residues. CDR3: CASSRTGGGGYNEQFF. The CDR3 DNA follows: TGTGCCAGCAGCCGGACAGGGGGCGGGGGTTACAATGAGCAGTTCTTC. The whole variable domain, filled in from reference TRBV7-2 and TRBJ2-1, reads GAGVSQSPSNKVTEKGKDVELRCDPISGHTALYWYRQSLGQGLEFLIYFQGNSAPDKSGLPSDRFSAERTGGSVSTLTIQRTQQEDSAVYLCASSRTGGGGYNEQFFGPGTRLTVL.

The chain has TRBV20-1 and TRBJ2-3, with D maybe TRBD1 (5 bases). The V gene's germline CDR1 is DFQATT and CDR2 SNEGSKA (reference sequence). The CDR3 has 15 residues. V was clipped by 3 bases and J by 0 bases, with 13 bases between them. The CDR3 loop is CSASSRQGSTDTQYF. The CDR3 DNA sequence: TGCAGTGCTAGTTCCCGGCAGGGAAGCACAGATACGCAGTATTTT.

V and J are TRBV19 and TRBJ2-1, with 13 bases that match TRBD2. This CDR3 is 18 amino acids long. Germline trimming cut 6 bases from V and 0 bases from J; bases unmatched to any gene: 8. CDR1 and CDR2 from the germline V gene are LNHDA and SQIVND (reference sequence). CDR3 DNA sequence: TGTGCCAGTAGGGGTACTAGCGGGGGGGCTATCTCCTACAATGAGCAGTTCTTC. Encoded protein: CASRGTSGGAISYNEQFF.

This clone appeared a single time. V gene TRBV5-1 combines with J gene TRBJ2-7, with 10 bases aligning to TRBD1. Per the germline V gene, CDR1 is SGHRS and CDR2 is YFSETQ. The CDR3 is 14 residues long. V trimming: 4 bases; J trimming: 4 bases; junction bases outside the gene matches: 5. DNA of the CDR3: TGCGCCAGCAGCACAACGGGACAGGGGTACGAGCAGTACTTC. It yields the protein CASSTTGQGYEQYF.